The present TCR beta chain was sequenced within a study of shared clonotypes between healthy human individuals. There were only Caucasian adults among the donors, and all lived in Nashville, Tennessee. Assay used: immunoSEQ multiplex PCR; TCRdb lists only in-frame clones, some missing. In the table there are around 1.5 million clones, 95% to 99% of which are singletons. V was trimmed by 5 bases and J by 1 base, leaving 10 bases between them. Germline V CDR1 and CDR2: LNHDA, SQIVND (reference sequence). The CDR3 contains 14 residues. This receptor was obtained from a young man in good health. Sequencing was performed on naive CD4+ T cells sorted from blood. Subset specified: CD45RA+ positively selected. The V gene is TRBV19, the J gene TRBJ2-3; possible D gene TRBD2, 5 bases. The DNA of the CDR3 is TGTGCCAGTAGTTCACGGGAAGGCACAGATACGCAGTATTTT. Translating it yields CASSSREGTDTQYF.